This T cell receptor (beta chain) was recorded in a study of identical twins. The V segment lost 3 bases and the J segment 1 base; nucleotides outside the gene matches: 3. The CDR3 contains 15 residues. This clonotype was observed a few times. TCRdb analysed the 5' RACE reads with MiXCR anew, one entry per CDR3 protein. Seen here are 1.5 million to 2 million distinct CDR3 sequences, around 33% observed once, and the top ten hold over 0.25%. The genes are TRBV12-3 or TRBV12-4 and TRBJ2-5; 9 nucleotides align to TRBD1. The sequence was collected from a newborn girl in good health. Sequencing was performed on cord blood. CDR3 sequence reads: CASSFNRGLQETQYF. CDR3 nucleotides: TGTGCCAGCAGTTTTAACAGGGGGCTCCAAGAGACCCAGTACTTC.